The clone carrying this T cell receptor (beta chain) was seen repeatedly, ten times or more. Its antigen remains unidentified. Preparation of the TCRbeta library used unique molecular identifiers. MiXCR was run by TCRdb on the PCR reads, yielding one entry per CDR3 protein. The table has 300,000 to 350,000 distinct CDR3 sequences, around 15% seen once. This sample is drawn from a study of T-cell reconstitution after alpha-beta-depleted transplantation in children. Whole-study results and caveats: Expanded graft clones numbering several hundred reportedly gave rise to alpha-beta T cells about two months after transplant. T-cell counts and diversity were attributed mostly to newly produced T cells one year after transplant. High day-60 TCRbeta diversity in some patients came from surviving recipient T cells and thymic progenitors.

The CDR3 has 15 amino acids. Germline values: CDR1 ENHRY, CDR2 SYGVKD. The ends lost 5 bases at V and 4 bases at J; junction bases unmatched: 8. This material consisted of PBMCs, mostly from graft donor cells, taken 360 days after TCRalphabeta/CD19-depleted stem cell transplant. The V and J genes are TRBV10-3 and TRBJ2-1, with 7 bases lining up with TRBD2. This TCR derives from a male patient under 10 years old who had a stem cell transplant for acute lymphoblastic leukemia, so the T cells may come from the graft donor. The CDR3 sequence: CAISTGRGLYNEQFF. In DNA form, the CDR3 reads TGTGCCATCAGTACTGGGAGGGGACTTTACAATGAGCAGTTCTTC.